These T cell receptor beta chains were read from a single sample in a study of T cell responses to AZD1222 COVID-19 vaccine. The table came from immunoSEQ multiplex PCR; TCRdb's copy has only in-frame clones and leaves some out. The sample consists of around 78,000 clones, 90% of them appearing once. Specimen: peripheral blood, collected 28 days after the second AZD1222 dose. Receptor source: an adult who received the AZD1222 COVID-19 vaccine. The conserved cysteine and the conserved F or W are not part of the CDR3 here.

>TRBJ2-3|TRBV5-1
ASSLAWQTSTDTQY
>TRBJ1-6|TRBV28
ASSPGQTYNSPLH
>TRBJ2-6|TRBV30
AWREAGANVLT
>TRBJ1-2|TRBV5-1
ASSLYLGGYT
>TRBJ2-3|TRBV6-5
ASSLQGGPIDTQY
>TRBJ1-1|TRBV18
ASSTGGRTEAF
>TRBJ2-2|TRBV2
ASSPTGRNTGELF
>TRBJ2-2|TRBV10-3
AISDGRRTGELF
>TRBJ1-5|TRBV4-1
ASSLTGGQPQH
>TRBJ2-7|TRBV14
ASSQTLEEGYEQY
>TRBJ1-2|TRBV18
ASSTGTANYGYT
>TRBJ1-4|TRBV7-8
ASSLGHVNEKLF
>TRBJ1-3|TRBV30
ARGSGNTIY
>TRBJ2-1|TRBV25-1
ASSSRDEQF
>TRBJ2-7|TRBV24-1
ATSDSSSGSLYEQY
>TRBJ2-7|TRBV6-6
ASKWSSGGVDSEQY
>TRBJ2-3|TRBV7-9
ASSLDGTGTISDTQY
>TRBJ1-2|TRBV5-8
ASSSRTGVLYGYT
>TRBJ1-4|TRBV4-1
ASSQILPTNEKLF
>TRBJ2-3|TRBV6-5
ASSRTSTDTQY
>TRBJ2-3|TRBV27
ASSYREWDTQY
>TRBJ1-6|TRBV3-1/TRBV3-2
ASSRREGGSPLH
>TRBJ1-5|TRBV19
ASTTGQGNQPQH
>TRBJ2-7|TRBV19
ASSIPGQGYEQY
>TRBJ1-2|TRBV28
ASRLTLQGIYGYT
>TRBJ1-1|TRBV10-3
AISESGNTEAF
>TRBJ1-2|TRBV2
ASSMGIDYGYT
>TRBJ2-3|TRBV7-2
ASSIYPVVTDTQY